This T cell receptor beta chain was profiled in a study of T-cell memory formation after mild COVID-19. Study summary: TCR clusters were largely donor specific. General study points: Clones shrinking from day 15 to 85 showed even CD4/CD8 mixes; later expanders tilted CD4+. The study found contracting CD4+ clones mainly in CM and EM and contracting CD8+ clones in EMRA.

From the 5' RACE reads, TCRdb called clonotypes with MiXCR, one entry per CDR3 protein. The table includes some 250,000 distinct CDR3 sequences, around 10% detected once. Concerning this clonotype itself: Antigen: not known.

This CDR3 comprises 13 residues. CDR1 DFQATT and CDR2 SNEGSKA come from the germline V gene (reference sequence). The ends were cut back, 3 bases at V and 4 bases at J, with 10 bases in the middle. The sequence derives from a man aged 18 to 35 who had mild COVID-19 (a few samples of this study predate the infection). Cell type and time point are not known. Input material: PBMCs or a T cell subset sorted from them (not recorded which). The rearrangement joins TRBV20-1 to TRBJ2-4; no clear D gene. The CDR3 DNA sequence: TGCAGTGCTAGGTGGACGGAGAAAAACATTCAGTACTTC. It encodes CSARWTEKNIQYF.